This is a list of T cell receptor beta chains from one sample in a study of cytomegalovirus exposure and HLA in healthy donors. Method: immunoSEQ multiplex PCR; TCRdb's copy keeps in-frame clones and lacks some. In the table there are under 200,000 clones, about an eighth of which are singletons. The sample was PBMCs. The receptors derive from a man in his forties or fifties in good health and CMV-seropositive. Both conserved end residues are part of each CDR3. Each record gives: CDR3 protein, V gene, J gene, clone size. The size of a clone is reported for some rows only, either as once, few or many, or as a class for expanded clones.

cdr3_aa: CASSPRQGMSSGNTIYF; v_call: TRBV7-9; j_call: TRBJ1-3; clone_size: few
cdr3_aa: CAISGIPPNTEAFF; v_call: TRBV10-3; j_call: TRBJ1-1; clone_size: few
cdr3_aa: CASSLSGTNEKLFF; v_call: TRBV28; j_call: TRBJ1-4; clone_size: .
cdr3_aa: CASSHAETSGTTGELFF; v_call: TRBV4-2; j_call: TRBJ2-2; clone_size: .
cdr3_aa: CASSLAGSSGELFF; v_call: TRBV5-1; j_call: TRBJ2-2; clone_size: .
cdr3_aa: CASSLGHYNEQFF; v_call: TRBV19; j_call: TRBJ2-1; clone_size: few
cdr3_aa: CASSLYRGTSYGYTF; v_call: TRBV28; j_call: TRBJ1-2; clone_size: .
cdr3_aa: CASSPGAQGKGEQYF; v_call: TRBV28; j_call: TRBJ2-7; clone_size: .
cdr3_aa: CASSLGNGDRGTGELFF; v_call: TRBV11-3; j_call: TRBJ2-2; clone_size: .
cdr3_aa: CASSLGAGGIRTEAFF; v_call: TRBV7-9; j_call: TRBJ1-1; clone_size: few
cdr3_aa: CASSFKQGSHTEAFF; v_call: TRBV7-2; j_call: TRBJ1-1; clone_size: few
cdr3_aa: CASSLDRGGATQYF; v_call: TRBV5-4; j_call: TRBJ2-5; clone_size: few
cdr3_aa: CASSLAAGGTGELFF; v_call: TRBV5-1; j_call: TRBJ2-2; clone_size: few
cdr3_aa: CAIMAAGGKQPQHF; v_call: TRBV10-3; j_call: TRBJ1-5; clone_size: few
cdr3_aa: CASSLGGQTYGYTF; v_call: TRBV7-9; j_call: TRBJ1-2; clone_size: .
cdr3_aa: CASSPTQGEAYGYTF; v_call: TRBV28; j_call: TRBJ1-2; clone_size: .
cdr3_aa: CASSSYNSPLHF; v_call: TRBV7-9; j_call: TRBJ1-6; clone_size: .
cdr3_aa: CASSQVPANYGYTF; v_call: TRBV4-3; j_call: TRBJ1-2; clone_size: few
cdr3_aa: CASSQGGLSQHF; v_call: TRBV19; j_call: TRBJ1-5; clone_size: .
cdr3_aa: CASTRGGDNEQFF; v_call: TRBV9; j_call: TRBJ2-1; clone_size: .
cdr3_aa: CSVKGLAGGPYNEQFF; v_call: TRBV29-1; j_call: TRBJ2-1; clone_size: .
cdr3_aa: CATERGGQGNEKLFF; v_call: TRBV28; j_call: TRBJ1-4; clone_size: few
cdr3_aa: CASSLPPGNGELFF; v_call: TRBV11-3; j_call: TRBJ2-2; clone_size: .
cdr3_aa: CASSVEQGGNIQYF; v_call: TRBV9; j_call: TRBJ2-4; clone_size: .
cdr3_aa: CASNKPGQDNSPLHF; v_call: TRBV6-6; j_call: TRBJ1-6; clone_size: .
cdr3_aa: CASSPGTGLPTYEQYF; v_call: TRBV5-1; j_call: TRBJ2-7; clone_size: .
cdr3_aa: CASRPGTAYSPLHF; v_call: TRBV6-5; j_call: TRBJ1-6; clone_size: .
cdr3_aa: CASSTPLNTIYF; v_call: TRBV19; j_call: TRBJ1-3; clone_size: few
cdr3_aa: CASRKELAGLYEQYF; v_call: TRBV6-6; j_call: TRBJ2-7; clone_size: few
cdr3_aa: CASSQDAQGVAKNIQYF; v_call: TRBV4-3; j_call: TRBJ2-4; clone_size: .
cdr3_aa: CASSLEGPRGSYNSPLHF; v_call: TRBV5-1; j_call: TRBJ1-6; clone_size: .
cdr3_aa: CATSKSPRDGYTF; v_call: TRBV15; j_call: TRBJ1-2; clone_size: .
cdr3_aa: CASSRTYNEQFF; v_call: TRBV5-1; j_call: TRBJ2-1; clone_size: .
cdr3_aa: CASSSGTGGSYVYTF; v_call: TRBV5-4; j_call: TRBJ1-2; clone_size: few
cdr3_aa: CASSLTGGFSETQYF; v_call: TRBV7-3; j_call: TRBJ2-5; clone_size: .
cdr3_aa: CASGANTDTQYF; v_call: TRBV11-3; j_call: TRBJ2-3; clone_size: .
cdr3_aa: CASSLDGGGTGELFF; v_call: TRBV5-4; j_call: TRBJ2-2; clone_size: few
cdr3_aa: CASTRQGNEQFF; v_call: TRBV7-9; j_call: TRBJ2-1; clone_size: few
cdr3_aa: CASRLTGGARGYTF; v_call: TRBV5-4; j_call: TRBJ1-2; clone_size: few
cdr3_aa: CASSLAPSSGGADTQYF; v_call: TRBV7-9; j_call: TRBJ2-3; clone_size: .
cdr3_aa: CSVENDGSSGTGELFF; v_call: TRBV29-1; j_call: TRBJ2-2; clone_size: few
cdr3_aa: CASTPDRASTDTQYF; v_call: TRBV6-6; j_call: TRBJ2-3; clone_size: .
cdr3_aa: CASSLSPGWESYGYTF; v_call: TRBV28; j_call: TRBJ1-2; clone_size: few
cdr3_aa: CSVAGQANINYGYTF; v_call: TRBV29-1; j_call: TRBJ1-2; clone_size: few
cdr3_aa: CASSSGTGFGELFF; v_call: TRBV2; j_call: TRBJ2-2; clone_size: few
cdr3_aa: CSVGFGDSPLHF; v_call: TRBV29-1; j_call: TRBJ1-6; clone_size: .
cdr3_aa: CAWSVGSLGSPLHF; v_call: TRBV30; j_call: TRBJ1-6; clone_size: .
cdr3_aa: CASSDGFTGKAHGELFF; v_call: TRBV6-4; j_call: TRBJ2-2; clone_size: .
cdr3_aa: CASNGRDSYEQYF; v_call: TRBV11-3; j_call: TRBJ2-7; clone_size: few
cdr3_aa: CAWSGTGFGNTIYF; v_call: TRBV30; j_call: TRBJ1-3; clone_size: few
cdr3_aa: CASSPLRDNEQFF; v_call: TRBV6-6; j_call: TRBJ2-1; clone_size: .
cdr3_aa: CATLPPGLAFSNEQFF; v_call: TRBV28; j_call: TRBJ2-1; clone_size: .
cdr3_aa: CASSLRPGLAGNEQFF; v_call: TRBV18; j_call: TRBJ2-1; clone_size: .
cdr3_aa: CASSLATRGNEQFF; v_call: TRBV7-9; j_call: TRBJ2-1; clone_size: .